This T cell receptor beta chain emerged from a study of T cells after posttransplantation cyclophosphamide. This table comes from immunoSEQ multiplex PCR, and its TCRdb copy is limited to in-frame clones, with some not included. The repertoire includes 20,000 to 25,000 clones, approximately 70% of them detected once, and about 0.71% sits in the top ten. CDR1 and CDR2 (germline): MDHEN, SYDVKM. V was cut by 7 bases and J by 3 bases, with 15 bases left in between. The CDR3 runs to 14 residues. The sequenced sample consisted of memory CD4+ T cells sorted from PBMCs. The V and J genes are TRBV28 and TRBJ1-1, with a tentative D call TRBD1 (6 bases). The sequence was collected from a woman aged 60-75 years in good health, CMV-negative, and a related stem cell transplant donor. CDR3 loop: CASKVQQGYTEAFF. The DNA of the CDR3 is TGTGCCAGCAAGGTTCAACAGGGCTACACTGAAGCTTTCTTT.